This entry features one T cell receptor (beta chain) sequence. The target antigen is unknown. Data came from immunoSEQ multiplex PCR; TCRdb stores just in-frame clones and leaves some out. The repertoire holds 1.6 million or so clones, with over 95% as singletons. The data are from a study of shared clonotypes between healthy human individuals. Overall study results and limits: Sampling used blood alone; tissue repertoires probably differ. Among donors, the sharing of clonotypes was expected to be influenced by sequencing depth.

The V gene lost 4 bases and the J gene lost 9 bases, with 10 bases spanning the gap. Germline CDR1 is DFQATT and CDR2 is SNEGSKA (reference sequence). This CDR3 is built from 11 residues. The origin of this receptor is a man younger than 40 in good health. V gene TRBV20-1 combines with J gene TRBJ2-1; D is unclear. The sample comprised naive CD4+ T cells sorted from blood. As for subset: CD45RA+ positively selected. This chain's CDR3 is CSAIDSIEQFF. The CDR3 coding sequence is TGCAGTGCTATCGACTCAATTGAGCAGTTCTTC.